This T cell receptor beta chain was found in a study of blood T cell repertoires in COVID-19. Sequenced by immunoSEQ multiplex PCR; TCRdb stores in-frame clones only, minus some. The table records approximately 210,000 clones, about 83% of them present only once. V lost 1 base and J lost 7; bases outside the gene matches: 3. The germline CDR1 and CDR2 sequences are LGHNA and YSLEER. This CDR3 is built from 15 residues. Sequenced material: peripheral blood. The sequence came from a woman in her forties with active or convalescent COVID-19. This chain connects TRBV4-3 to TRBJ2-1, with 11 bases aligning to TRBD2. In DNA, the CDR3 is TGCGCCAGCAGCCAAGGCAGGACTAGCGGGAATGAGCAGTTCTTC. As protein: CASSQGRTSGNEQFF.